The sequence of this T cell receptor (beta chain) was determined in a study of beta chain features in type 1 diabetes (dated by TCRdb to the late 2010s). Regarding the complete study: Mean age, gender distribution, total cell number and subset yield were not different between patients and healthy donors. A total of roughly 98,000,000 sorted cells were examined across all samples, and RNA yield correlated strongly with the number of cells per subset. The study compared the TCRB repertoires of sorted circulating CD4+ T cell subsets in recently diagnosed type 1 diabetes patients with those in matched healthy donors. Regulatory and stem cell-like memory subsets were obtained from only 8 patients and about 8 healthy donors, while naive and central memory subsets were obtained from all 28 donors.

Sequences LGHNA (CDR1) and YSLEER (CDR2) are obtained from the germline V gene. V and J are truncated by 0 bases and 4 bases respectively, leaving an intervening sequence of 9 bases. From the cysteine up to the phenylalanine, the CDR3 has a length of 14 residues. The only DNA kept is the CDR3, 42 bases in frame from the first base. A single peripheral blood draw of approximately 110 mL on average was collected from each donor into heparinised tubes. A BD FACSAria II was used to sort naive, central memory, regulatory and stem cell-like memory CD4+ T cells with a panel that included CD45RO, CCR7, CD25, CD127, CD95 and CD27. Purity was above 95% for every sorted population. PBMCs were isolated right away by Lymphoprep density gradient centrifugation and were stained directly, without culture. So that batch effects would be minimized, each experiment stained and sorted samples in pairs, pairing one healthy donor with one patient.

The paper as a whole reports these results and caveats: The naive, central memory and regulatory TCRB repertoires appeared to resemble one another more closely among patients than among healthy donors. At VDJ recombination sites, patients with type 1 diabetes made fewer insertions and deleted more nucleotides, a pattern implying thymic rearrangement abnormalities. PCR may preferentially amplify shorter templates, but because patient and control samples were amplified and corrected together, any resulting skew would affect both groups equally. In all four CD4+ subsets, TCRB CDR3 length was moderately but significantly shorter in type 1 diabetes patients. Because the HLA sub-analyses included only small numbers of individuals, any influence of HLA type on TCRB rearrangement was left unresolved. Sequencing cDNA rather than genomic DNA could over-represent highly expressing activated cells, although activation and CD3 levels did not differ between groups.

The entire isolated RNA was reverse transcribed using the High Capacity cDNA Reverse Transcription Kit, and thus expressed TCRB transcripts were sequenced. Naive, central memory and regulatory T cell samples underwent deep immunoSEQ sequencing, averaging approximately 3.3 million total reads per sample. Sorted cells were lysed in RLT buffer and RNA was extracted with DNase-treated RNeasy Micro or Mini kits, depending on cell number. Each cell subset was processed separately to prevent cross-contamination, with patient and healthy donor samples processed together. Using the immunoSEQ multiplex PCR, TCRB sequences were amplified from cDNA into 87-bp fragments spanning the CDR3 region. Sequencing of the amplicons was performed on the Illumina HiSeq platform. The published analysis was carried out like this. PCR bias was computationally corrected using synthetic template baselines, reads within Hamming distance 2 were collapsed, and singletons that could not be merged were discarded. Reads were aligned to IMGT to assign V, D and J genes, CDR3 length, and insertions or deletions at six rearrangement sites. Within each subset, clonotype counts were normalized to sorted cell number, and only after that were true diversity and Gini coefficients computed with the tcR R package. The overlap coefficient, calculated on TCRB nucleotide sequences, was used to quantify repertoire sharing. Out-of-frame TCRB sequences from naive cells were analyzed to stand in for the pre-selection repertoire. TCRdb carries this immuneACCESS record with in-frame sequences only. Its versions omit some clonotypes, under half of them owing to an unresolved V gene in the studies checked, with the rest unexplained. From that table come the V and J calls and clone size; the DNA was used to work out D and trimming. In all, the sample holds more than 300,000 clones, and 10% to 15% of those were seen once. The ten largest clones add up to 0.017% of the sample.

This clone turned up a few times. This receptor's antigen is unknown. One base away there is no much larger clone; base qualities are not given. The sample taken for sequencing was naive CD4+ T cells from blood. This sample's cell subset or site label indicates: true naive CD4+ T cells. The source is a man aged 18 to 29 in good health. The chain links TRBV4-3 with TRBJ2-5; TRBD1 is a possible D gene, resting on 6 matching bases. CDR3 reads: CASSQDRRGETQYF. The sequenced DNA: TGCGCCAGCAGCCAAGATCGCAGGGGAGAGACCCAGTACTTC.